Shown below are 11 T cell receptor beta chains from a single sample sequenced in a study of Tregs in tolerant kidney transplant recipients. Repertoires were generated with immunoSEQ multiplex PCR, while TCRdb's copy carries only in-frame clones and drops some. Among 9,500 to 12,000 clones, roughly 89% were seen once, and the ten largest hold approximately 6.2%. Their target antigens are unknown. The sequenced sample was Tregs from blood cultured with allogeneic cells, obtained before the transplant. The receptors originated from a human patient who received a combined kidney and bone marrow transplant.

The chain is built from TRBV6-1 and TRBJ2-1; perhaps TRBD1 as D (8 bases). Germline CDR1 reads MNHNS; CDR2 reads SASEGT. Trimming took 3 bases from V and 5 from J, leaving 26 bases between them. The CDR3 runs to 19 residues. CDR3 coding DNA: TGTGCCAGCAGTGATTTCGGGGACTACAGGGGGAAATTGAACAATGAGCAGTTCTTC. Translating it yields CASSDFGDYRGKLNNEQFF.

The rearrangement links TRBV18 to TRBJ1-2; a possible D gene is TRBD1 (5 bases). CDR1 is KGHSH and CDR2 is LQKENI in the germline V gene. The CDR3 loop spans 13 amino acids. V was trimmed by 6 bases and J by 3 bases, leaving 11 bases between them. CDR3 bases: TGTGCCAGCTCGGGGCGGGCGCACTATGGCTACACCTTC. Translated: CASSGRAHYGYTF.

The chain employs TRBV4-3 and TRBJ2-2; 9 bases are shared with TRBD1. The CDR3 totals 15 residues. CDR1 and CDR2 (germline): LGHNA, YSLEER. J gave up 7 bases and V 0 bases, and 3 bases lay outside the gene matches. Here the CDR3 reads CASSQEQGAIGELFF. CDR3 DNA: TGCGCCAGCAGCCAAGAACAGGGGGCTATCGGGGAGCTGTTTTTT.

There are a few counts of this clone. V usage is TRBV28 and J usage is TRBJ2-5; perhaps TRBD1 as D (5 bases). The germline gives CDR1 MDHEN, CDR2 SYDVKM. Trimming cost V 1 base and J 3 bases, with 9 bases left between them. There are 14 residues in the CDR3. The CDR3 DNA reads as TGTGCCAGCAGTTTATCAGGCAGGGAAGAGACCCAGTACTTC. This gives the protein CASSLSGREETQYF.

The V call is TRBV7-3, the J call TRBJ2-7; 8 bases are shared with TRBD1. Germline assignment: CDR1 SGHTA and CDR2 FQGTGA. The CDR3 has 15 residues. J lost 5 bases, V lost 4 bases, and 10 bases had no gene match. The CDR3 coding sequence is TGTGCCAGCAGCTCAGGGGCAGGGGGCTGGGACGAGCAGTACTTC. Translation gives CASSSGAGGWDEQYF.

The chain joins TRBV5-1 to TRBJ2-1, with 8 bases that match TRBD1. The CDR3 sequence is 15 residues long. CDR1 and CDR2 (germline): SGHRS, YFSETQ. Trimming removed 3 bases from V and 6 bases from J; junction bases left unmatched: 8. The CDR3 DNA is TGCGCCAGCAGCTCTGACAGGGGAGTCGTCAATGAGCAGTTCTTC. Translating it yields CASSSDRGVVNEQFF.

The chain has TRBV4-1 and TRBJ2-4; TRBD1 matches 9 bases. The CDR3 consists of 16 residues. Unmatched junction bases numbered 11, after V lost 4 bases and J lost 7 bases. Germline loops: CDR1 MGHRA, CDR2 YSYEKL. This CDR3 reads CASSRQPGTGRNIQYF. DNA of the CDR3: TGCGCCAGCAGCCGACAGCCTGGGACAGGGAGGAACATTCAGTACTTC.

The CDR3 DNA reads TGTGCCTGGAGTGTACCGACTCCAACCCAGTACTTC. The encoded protein is CAWSVPTPTQYF. The V and J genes are TRBV30 and TRBJ2-5; no definite D call. Trimming shortened V by 0 bases and J by 8 bases, and 10 bases separated the two germline ends. Germline V gives CDR1 GTSNPN, CDR2 SVGIG (reference sequence). The CDR3 covers 12 residues.

This clone was counted once. The rearrangement uses TRBV10-2 and TRBJ2-3; 8 nucleotides match TRBD2. CDR1 WSHSY and CDR2 SAAADI come from the germline V gene. This CDR3 spans 14 amino acids. Trimming at V came to 8 bases and at J to 6 bases, leaving 10 bases not matched to a gene. Written as DNA, the CDR3 is TGCGCCAGCTTCGCCGCGACTAGCGAGGATACGCAGTATTTT. Its protein is CASFAATSEDTQYF.

The V gene is TRBV6-1, the J gene TRBJ1-1, with no clear D. The length of the CDR3 is 14 residues. Germline CDR1 is MNHNS and CDR2 is SASEGT. The germline V and J ends were trimmed by 4 bases and 13 bases, with 22 bases remaining between them. CDR3 loop: CASSGRMGVLGRFF. CDR3 in DNA: TGTGCCAGCAGTGGACGAATGGGAGTGCTAGGGCGTTTCTTT.

This clone was detected only once. The J gene is TRBJ1-6, the V gene TRBV30; 9 nucleotides agree with TRBD1. The CDR3 covers 15 residues. The junction had 11 bases not matched to a gene; V was cut back by 4 bases and J by 10 bases. The germline CDR1 and CDR2 sequences are GTSNPN and SVGIG (reference sequence). In DNA, the CDR3 is TGTGCCTGGACGTCAACAGGGGGCTTAAACTCACCCCTCCACTTT. As protein: CAWTSTGGLNSPLHF.